The present entry profiles one T cell receptor beta chain with its context. What it binds is not known. Treatment denoted: some 19 received Ad26.COV2.S at low or high dose, single or two shots; several received placebo; per-sample allocation not given. Following the first vaccine or placebo injection, samples were taken on day 63. Vaccination used an Ad26 vector expressing Wuhan-strain SARS-CoV-2 spike. This entry belongs to a study of Ad26.COV2.S vaccination and SARS-CoV-2 variants. Study summary: Donor allocation was to the COV1001 Ad26.COV2.S trial arm. Study-wide results and limits: It was reported that spike-specific CD8+ and CD4+ T cell responses were substantially broad after vaccination. Recipients of either vaccine or placebo displayed similar breadth of non-spike TCRs.

Some clones are missing from TCRdb's copy, which holds only in-frame ones; the method was immunoSEQ multiplex PCR. The profile covers 350,000 to 400,000 clones, with around 89% appearing a single time and approximately 1.9% taken by the ten largest. The CDR3 has 15 residues. The germline V gene encodes CDR1 SGHRS and CDR2 YFSETQ. After removal of 1 base from V and 7 bases from J, the junction contained 5 bases not matched to a gene. The chain links TRBV5-1 to TRBJ1-6; TRBD1 agrees at 7 bases. The material was peripheral blood, obtained in a trial of Ad26.COV2.S vaccine versus placebo. This receptor was identified in a person aged 18-60 years who received the Ad26.COV2.S COVID-19 vaccine or a placebo. The CDR3 reads CASSLKGADNSPLHF. The CDR3 coding sequence is TGCGCCAGCAGCTTGAAGGGGGCGGACAATTCACCCCTCCACTTT.